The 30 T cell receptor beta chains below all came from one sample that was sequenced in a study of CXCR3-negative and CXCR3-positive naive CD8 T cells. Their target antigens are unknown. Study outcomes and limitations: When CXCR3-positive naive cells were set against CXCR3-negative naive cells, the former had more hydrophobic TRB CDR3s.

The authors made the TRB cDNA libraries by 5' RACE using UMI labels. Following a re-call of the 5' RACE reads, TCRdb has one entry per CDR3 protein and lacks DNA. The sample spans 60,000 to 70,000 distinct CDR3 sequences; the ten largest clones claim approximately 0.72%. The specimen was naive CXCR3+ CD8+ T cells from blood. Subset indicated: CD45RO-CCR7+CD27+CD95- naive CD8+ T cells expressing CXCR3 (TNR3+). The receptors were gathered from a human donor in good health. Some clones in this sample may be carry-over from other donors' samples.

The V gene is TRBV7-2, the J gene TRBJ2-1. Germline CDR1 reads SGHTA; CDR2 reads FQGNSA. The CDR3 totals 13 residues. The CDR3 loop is CASSLIHRLEQFF.

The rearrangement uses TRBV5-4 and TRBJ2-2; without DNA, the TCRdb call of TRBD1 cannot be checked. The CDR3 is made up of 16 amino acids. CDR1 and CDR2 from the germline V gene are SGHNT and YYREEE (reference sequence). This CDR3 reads CASSPPDRGRTGELFF.

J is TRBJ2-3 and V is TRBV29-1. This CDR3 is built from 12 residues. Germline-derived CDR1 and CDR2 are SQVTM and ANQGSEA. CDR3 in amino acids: CSVDFDRDTQYF.

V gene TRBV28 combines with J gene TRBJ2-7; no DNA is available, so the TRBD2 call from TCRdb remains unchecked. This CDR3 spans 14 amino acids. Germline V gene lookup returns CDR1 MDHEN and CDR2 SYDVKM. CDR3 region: CASTIAGASYEQYF.

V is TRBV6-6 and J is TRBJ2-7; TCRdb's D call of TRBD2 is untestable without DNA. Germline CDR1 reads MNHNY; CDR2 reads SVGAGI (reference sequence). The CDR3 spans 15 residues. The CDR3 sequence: CASRPSSGGVDEQYF.

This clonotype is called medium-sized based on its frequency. CDR3 amino acids: CASSPLAGAGNEQFF. The gene calls are TRBV4-1 and TRBJ2-1; checking the TCRdb D call of TRBD2 is not possible without DNA. The V gene's germline CDR1 is MGHRA and CDR2 YSYEKL. The CDR3 has 15 amino acids.

CDR3 protein: CASSMEQSNTGELFF. The V and J genes are TRBV19 and TRBJ2-2. Germline V lookup: CDR1 LNHDA, CDR2 SQIVND (reference sequence). The CDR3 spans 15 residues.

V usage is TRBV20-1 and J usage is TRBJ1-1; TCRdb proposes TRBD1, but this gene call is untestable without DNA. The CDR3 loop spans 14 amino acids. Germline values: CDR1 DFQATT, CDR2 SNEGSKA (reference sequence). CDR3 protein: CSAFPTDSNTEAFF.

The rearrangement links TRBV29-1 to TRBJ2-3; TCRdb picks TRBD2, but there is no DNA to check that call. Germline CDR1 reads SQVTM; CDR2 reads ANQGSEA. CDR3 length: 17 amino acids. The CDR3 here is CSVDGTSGGRGTDTQYF.

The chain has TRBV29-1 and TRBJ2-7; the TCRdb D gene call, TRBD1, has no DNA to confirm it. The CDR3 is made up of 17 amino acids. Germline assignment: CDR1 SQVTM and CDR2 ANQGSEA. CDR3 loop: CSVKAPGQKKIVYEQYF.

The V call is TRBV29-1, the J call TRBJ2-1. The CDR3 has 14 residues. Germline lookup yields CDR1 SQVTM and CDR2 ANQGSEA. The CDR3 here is CSVEGVTAYNEQFF.

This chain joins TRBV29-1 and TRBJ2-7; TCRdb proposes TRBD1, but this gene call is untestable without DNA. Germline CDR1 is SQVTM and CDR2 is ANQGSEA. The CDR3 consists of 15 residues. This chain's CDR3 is CSVAGDSPRVYEQYF.

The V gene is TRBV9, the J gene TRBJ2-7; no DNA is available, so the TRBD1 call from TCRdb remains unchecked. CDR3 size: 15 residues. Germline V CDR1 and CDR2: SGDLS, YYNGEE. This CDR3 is CASSVAGQPTYEQYF.

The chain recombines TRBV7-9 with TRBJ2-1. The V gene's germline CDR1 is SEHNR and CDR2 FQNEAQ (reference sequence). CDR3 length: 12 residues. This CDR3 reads CASSLDWAEQFF.

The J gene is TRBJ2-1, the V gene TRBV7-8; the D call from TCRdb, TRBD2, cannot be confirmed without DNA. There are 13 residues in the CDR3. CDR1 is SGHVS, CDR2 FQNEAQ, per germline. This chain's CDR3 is CASGSPVDPEQFF. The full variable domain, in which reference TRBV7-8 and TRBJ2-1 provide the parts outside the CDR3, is GAGVSQSPRYKVAKRGQDVALRCDPISGHVSLFWYQQALGQGPEFLTYFQNEAQLDKSGLPSDRFFAERPEGSVSTLKIQRTQQEDSAVYLCASGSPVDPEQFFGPGTRLTVL.

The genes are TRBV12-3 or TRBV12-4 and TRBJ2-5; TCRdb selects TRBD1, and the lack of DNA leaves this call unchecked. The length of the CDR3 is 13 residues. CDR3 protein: CASNPTGWETQYF.

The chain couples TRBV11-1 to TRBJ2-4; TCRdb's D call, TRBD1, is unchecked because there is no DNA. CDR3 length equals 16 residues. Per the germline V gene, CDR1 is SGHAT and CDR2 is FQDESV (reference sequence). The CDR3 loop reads CASSLSRRGSPNIQYF.

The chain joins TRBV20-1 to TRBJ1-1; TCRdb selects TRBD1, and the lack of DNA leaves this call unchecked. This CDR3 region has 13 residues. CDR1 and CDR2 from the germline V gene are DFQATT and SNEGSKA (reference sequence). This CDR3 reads CSAKGGGATEAFF.

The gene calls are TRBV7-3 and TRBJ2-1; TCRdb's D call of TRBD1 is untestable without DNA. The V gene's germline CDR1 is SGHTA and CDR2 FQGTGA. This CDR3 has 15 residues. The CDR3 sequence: CASSQVGGAYNEQFF.

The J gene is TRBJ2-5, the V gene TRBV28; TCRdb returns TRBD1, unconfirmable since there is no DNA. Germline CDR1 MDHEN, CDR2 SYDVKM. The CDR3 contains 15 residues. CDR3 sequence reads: CASSARPGGLETQYF.

Here the CDR3 reads CASSLAGSNTEAFF. The genes are TRBV5-1 and TRBJ1-1. CDR3 length equals 14 residues. From germline, CDR1 is SGHRS and CDR2 YFSETQ.

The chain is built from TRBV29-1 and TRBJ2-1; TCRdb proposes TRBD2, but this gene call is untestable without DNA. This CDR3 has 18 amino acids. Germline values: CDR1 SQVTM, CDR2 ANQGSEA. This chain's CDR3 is CSVAGEWTSGGSYNEQFF.

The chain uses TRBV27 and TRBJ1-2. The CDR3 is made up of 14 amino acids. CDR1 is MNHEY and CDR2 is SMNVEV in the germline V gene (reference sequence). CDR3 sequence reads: CASSSKVVSYGYTF.

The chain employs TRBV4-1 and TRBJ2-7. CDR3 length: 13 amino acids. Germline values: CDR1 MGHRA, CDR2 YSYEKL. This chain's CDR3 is CASSRRLTYEQYF.

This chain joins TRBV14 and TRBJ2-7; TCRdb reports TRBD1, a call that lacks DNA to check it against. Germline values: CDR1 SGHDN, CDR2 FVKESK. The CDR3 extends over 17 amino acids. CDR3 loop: CASSQGTGGVSSYEQYF.

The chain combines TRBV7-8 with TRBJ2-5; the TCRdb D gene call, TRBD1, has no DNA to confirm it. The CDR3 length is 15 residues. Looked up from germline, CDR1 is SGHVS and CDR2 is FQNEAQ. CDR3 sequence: CASSFSGGEQETQYF.

CDR3 in amino acids: CASSPTGTRDTQYF. V usage is TRBV6-5 and J usage is TRBJ2-3; the D call of TRBD1 rests on TCRdb alone, since no DNA is present to check it. Germline assignment: CDR1 MNHEY and CDR2 SVGAGI. This CDR3 contains 14 residues.

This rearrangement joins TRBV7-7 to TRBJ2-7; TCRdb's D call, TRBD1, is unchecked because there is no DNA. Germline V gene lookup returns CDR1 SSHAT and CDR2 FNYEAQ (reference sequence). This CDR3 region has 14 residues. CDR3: CASSLGQGFYEQYF. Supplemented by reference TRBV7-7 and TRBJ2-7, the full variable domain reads GAGVSQSPRYKVTKRGQDVTLRCDPISSHATLYWYQQALGQGPEFLTYFNYEAQPDKSGLPSDRFSAERPEGSISTLTIQRTEQRDSAMYRCASSLGQGFYEQYFGPGTRLTVT.

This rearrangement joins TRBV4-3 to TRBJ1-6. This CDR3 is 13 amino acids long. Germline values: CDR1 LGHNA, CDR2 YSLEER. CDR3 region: CASSQDLNSPLHF.

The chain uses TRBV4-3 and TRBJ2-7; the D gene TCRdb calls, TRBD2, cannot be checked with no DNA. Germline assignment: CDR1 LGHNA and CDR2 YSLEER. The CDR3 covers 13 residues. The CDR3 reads CASSQGGQAEQYF.